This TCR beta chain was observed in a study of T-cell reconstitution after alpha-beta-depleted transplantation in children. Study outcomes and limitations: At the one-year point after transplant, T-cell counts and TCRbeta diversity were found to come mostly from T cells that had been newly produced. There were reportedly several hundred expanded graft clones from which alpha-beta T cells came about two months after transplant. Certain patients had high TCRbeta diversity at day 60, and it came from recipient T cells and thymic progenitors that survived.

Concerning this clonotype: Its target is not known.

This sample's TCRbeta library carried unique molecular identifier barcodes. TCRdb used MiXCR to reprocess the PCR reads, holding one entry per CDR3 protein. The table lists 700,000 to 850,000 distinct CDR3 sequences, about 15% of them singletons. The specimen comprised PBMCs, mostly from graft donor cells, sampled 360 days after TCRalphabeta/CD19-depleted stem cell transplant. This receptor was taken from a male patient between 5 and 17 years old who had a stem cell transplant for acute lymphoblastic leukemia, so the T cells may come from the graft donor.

The CDR3 coding sequence is TGTGCCAGCAGCGGACTAGCGGGAGGGCCACGGAACACCGGGGAGCTGTTTTTT. Translation: CASSGLAGGPRNTGELFF. The gene calls are TRBV2 and TRBJ2-2, with TRBD2 matching 15 bases. After removal of 6 bases from V and 1 base from J, the junction contained 6 bases not matched to a gene. CDR3 length equals 18 residues. The germline V gene encodes CDR1 SNHLY and CDR2 FYNNEI.